The 20 T cell receptor beta chains below were found in one sample sequenced in a study of T cells in Graves' hyperthyroidism and ophthalmopathy. RNA transcripts served as the template for amplifying TCR beta CDR3 regions. Primed by the HTBI set, a first-round RT-PCR was run on the TCR CDR3. Via MiXCR, TCRdb re-called the multiplex PCR reads, giving one row per CDR3 protein. The repertoire holds 550,000 to 800,000 distinct CDR3 sequences, about 17% seen once, with under 9.5% in the top ten. The sample comprised blood. Every receptor here comes from a man between 18 and 35 years old with Graves' hyperthyroidism.

V gene TRBV20-1 combines with J gene TRBJ2-2; no definite D call. V was trimmed by 1 base and J by 4 bases, leaving 7 bases between them. This CDR3 comprises 13 residues. Germline CDR1 and CDR2: DFQATT and SNEGSKA (reference sequence). In DNA form, the CDR3 reads TGCAGTGCTAGAGGTATCCCCACCGGGGAGCTGTTTTTT. Translation: CSARGIPTGELFF.

This clonotype was counted ten times or more. The chain has TRBV7-8 and TRBJ2-3; 7 bases align to TRBD1. V lost 0 bases to trimming and J lost 4 bases; unmatched junction nucleotides: 4. Germline loops: CDR1 SGHVS, CDR2 FQNEAQ. This CDR3 is 15 amino acids long. The CDR3: CASSLAWQGADTQYF. CDR3 bases: TGTGCCAGCAGCTTAGCGTGGCAGGGGGCAGATACGCAGTATTTT. Supplemented by reference TRBV7-8 and TRBJ2-3, the full variable domain reads GAGVSQSPRYKVAKRGQDVALRCDPISGHVSLFWYQQALGQGPEFLTYFQNEAQLDKSGLPSDRFFAERPEGSVSTLKIQRTQQEDSAVYLCASSLAWQGADTQYFGPGTRLTVL.

The chain employs TRBV12-3 or TRBV12-4 and TRBJ1-2, with D unclear. The CDR3 is 11 amino acids. Trimming pared 7 bases from V and 4 bases from J, leaving 7 bases between. The chain's CDR3 is CASTTAYGYTF. In nucleotides, the CDR3 is TGTGCCAGCACCACGGCCTATGGCTACACCTTC.

This clonotype was seen a handful of times. The J gene is TRBJ2-3, the V gene TRBV11-2, with TRBD2 matching 13 bases. Trimming took 5 bases from V and 6 from J; bases not matched to a gene: 11. The germline CDR1 and CDR2 sequences are SGHAT and FQNNGV. This CDR3 is built from 17 residues. For the CDR3, the DNA is TGTGCCAGCAGCCATACCTCAGGACTAGCGGGAGTTGATACGCAGTATTTT. Its protein product is CASSHTSGLAGVDTQYF.

The rearrangement uses TRBV7-9 and TRBJ2-5; 8 bases are shared with TRBD1. This CDR3 comprises 15 residues. Germline V CDR1 and CDR2: SEHNR, FQNEAQ (reference sequence). V shed 5 bases and J 0 bases; nucleotides not matched to a gene: 5. CDR3 residues: CASSGQGEYQETQYF. Here the CDR3 DNA reads TGTGCCAGCAGCGGACAGGGAGAGTACCAAGAGACCCAGTACTTC. Supplemented by reference TRBV7-9 and TRBJ2-5, the full variable domain reads DTGVSQNPRHKITKRGQNVTFRCDPISEHNRLYWYRQTLGQGPEFLTYFQNEAQLEKSRLLSDRFSAERPKGSFSTLEIQRTEQGDSAMYLCASSGQGEYQETQYFGPGTRLLVL.

The table lists this clonotype with many counts. The rearrangement joins TRBV6-2 or TRBV6-3 to TRBJ2-7; D perhaps matches TRBD1 (6 bases). CDR1 is MNHEY and CDR2 is SVGEGT in the germline V gene. The CDR3 runs 14 residues. Trimming stripped 1 base from V and 2 bases from J, with 9 bases between. The CDR3 region is CASSYYGGTYEQYF. The CDR3 nucleotides read TGTGCCAGCAGTTACTATGGGGGCACCTACGAGCAGTACTTC.

This chain joins TRBV11-2 and TRBJ2-7; D is possibly TRBD1 (6 bases). The CDR3 sequence is 17 residues long. V dropped 5 bases and J dropped 0 bases, with 20 bases sitting between them. CDR1 is SGHAT and CDR2 is FQNNGV in the germline V gene. CDR3 sequence: CASSTLSGQESSYEQYF. The CDR3 DNA is TGTGCCAGCAGCACACTATCGGGACAAGAAAGCTCCTACGAGCAGTACTTC.

The table lists this clonotype with many counts. V gene TRBV11-1 combines with J gene TRBJ2-5, with D hard to call. Germline loops: CDR1 SGHAT, CDR2 FQDESV (reference sequence). Trimming pared 3 bases from V and 5 bases from J, leaving 10 bases between. This CDR3 spans 13 amino acids. The DNA for the CDR3 is TGTGCCAGCAGCTTCGGGTCTCGGGAGACCCAGTACTTC. Protein product: CASSFGSRETQYF.

The chain is built from TRBV9 and TRBJ1-3, with TRBD1 matching over 7 bases. The J segment lost 4 bases and the V segment lost 2 bases, leaving 3 bases of the junction unmatched. Per germline, CDR1 SGDLS and CDR2 YYNGEE. There are 14 residues in the CDR3. CDR3 DNA: TGTGCCAGCAGCGTCGACAGGGCGGGAAACACCATATATTTT. Translation gives CASSVDRAGNTIYF.

The gene calls are TRBV28 and TRBJ1-2; D possibly corresponds to TRBD1 (6 bases). The ends were cut back, 1 base at V and 0 bases at J, with 9 bases in the middle. The germline V gene encodes CDR1 MDHEN and CDR2 SYDVKM. The CDR3 extends over 15 amino acids. CDR3 amino acids: CASSLFPGANYGYTF. The CDR3 DNA sequence: TGTGCCAGCAGTTTATTCCCAGGGGCTAACTATGGCTACACCTTC.

The CDR3 loop reads CSADRGATEAFF. DNA for the CDR3: TGCAGTGCGGACCGAGGGGCCACTGAAGCTTTCTTT. The chain employs TRBV20-1 and TRBJ1-1; perhaps TRBD1 as D (5 bases). The CDR3 runs 12 residues. V lost 6 bases to trimming and J lost 4 bases, with 12 bases between them. The germline CDR1 and CDR2 sequences are DFQATT and SNEGSKA (reference sequence).

This clonotype was seen at least ten times. The genes are TRBV29-1 and TRBJ2-3; D call uncertain. In germline, CDR1 is SQVTM, CDR2 ANQGSEA. The CDR3 runs 14 residues. V was trimmed by 6 bases and J by 0 bases, leaving 13 bases between them. In DNA form, the CDR3 reads TGCAGCGTATCTAGGACGCTCAGCACAGATACGCAGTATTTT. Translation gives CSVSRTLSTDTQYF.

This clonotype was seen only a few times. The V call is TRBV6-1, the J call TRBJ2-5, with 7 bases aligning to TRBD2. The CDR3 covers 15 residues. CDR1 is MNHNS, CDR2 SASEGT, per germline. Trimming cost V 4 bases and J 1 base; bases outside gene matches: 6. CDR3 in amino acids: CASSGVSSGQETQYF. The CDR3 coding sequence is TGTGCCAGCAGTGGAGTTTCTAGCGGCCAAGAGACCCAGTACTTC.

The table lists this clonotype with many counts. V gene TRBV2 combines with J gene TRBJ1-6, with D tentatively TRBD1 (5 bases). Germline CDR1 and CDR2: SNHLY and FYNNEI. CDR3 length equals 14 residues. V was clipped by 8 bases and J by 5 bases, with 13 bases between them. The CDR3 nucleotides are TGTGCCAGCCTTCAAAGGGGAAATAATTCACCCCTCCACTTT. Translated: CASLQRGNNSPLHF.

The J gene is TRBJ2-3, the V gene TRBV28, with D possibly matching TRBD1 (5 bases). V was trimmed by 2 bases and J by 3 bases, leaving 9 bases between them. This CDR3 has 14 residues. Germline V lookup: CDR1 MDHEN, CDR2 SYDVKM. The CDR3 loop reads CASSLERGTDTQYF. The CDR3 bases are TGTGCCAGCAGTTTAGAAAGGGGAACAGATACGCAGTATTTT. Drawing the rest from reference TRBV28 and TRBJ2-3, the complete variable domain is DVKVTQSSRYLVKRTGEKVFLECVQDMDHENMFWYRQDPGLGLRLIYFSYDVKMKEKGDIPEGYSVSREKKERFSLILESASTNQTSMYLCASSLERGTDTQYFGPGTRLTVL.

This clonotype occurred a few times. The chain has TRBV28 and TRBJ2-5; D uncertain. Between the trimmed V and J ends, which lost 3 bases and 1 base, there was a span of 9 bases. Germline V CDR1 and CDR2: MDHEN, SYDVKM. The CDR3 has 14 residues. This chain's CDR3 is CASSFSWSQETQYF. The CDR3 DNA sequence: TGTGCCAGCAGTTTTTCGTGGAGCCAAGAGACCCAGTACTTC.

This clonotype has a count of ten or more. This chain joins TRBV2 and TRBJ2-2; 8 bases fit TRBD1. The J segment lost 5 bases and the V segment lost 7 bases, leaving 15 bases of the junction unmatched. CDR3 length: 17 residues. The germline gives CDR1 SNHLY, CDR2 FYNNEI. The CDR3 DNA reads TGTGCCAGCACCGAGGGGGCAGGGGGCGGATCGACCGGGGAGCTGTTTTTT. Protein product: CASTEGAGGGSTGELFF.

This clonotype was counted at least ten times. The V and J genes are TRBV7-9 and TRBJ2-7; no clear D gene. Trimming removed 5 bases from V and 3 bases from J, with 14 bases in between. Germline CDR1 and CDR2: SEHNR and FQNEAQ (reference sequence). This CDR3 has 14 residues. CDR3 sequence (DNA): TGTGCCAGCAGCGATGACGGACGGAGCTACGAGCAGTACTTC. It codes for CASSDDGRSYEQYF.

This clonotype appeared a few times. V usage is TRBV6-1 and J usage is TRBJ2-3, with D perhaps being TRBD1 or TRBD2 (6 bases each). V lost 8 bases to trimming and J lost 1 base, with 16 bases between them. The CDR3 consists of 15 residues. Germline CDR1 reads MNHNS; CDR2 reads SASEGT. The CDR3 sequence is CASGKGGFGTDTQYF. CDR3 nucleotide sequence: TGTGCCAGCGGAAAGGGGGGCTTTGGCACAGATACGCAGTATTTT.

A remark on this clonotype: One base away lies a much larger clone, so this may be a sequencing read error. The rearrangement uses TRBV28 and TRBJ1-1, with 8 nucleotides matching TRBD1. Germline loops: CDR1 MDHEN, CDR2 SYDVKM. J lost 2 bases, V lost 5 bases, and 10 bases had no gene match. The CDR3 sequence is 16 residues long. The CDR3 DNA sequence: TGTGCCAGCAGTCGGGACAGGCCATTCCTCAACACTGAAGCTTTCTTT. Translated: CASSRDRPFLNTEAFF.